This TCR beta chain was recorded in a study of metastatic and nonmetastatic thyroid tumors. Overall study context: It was across blood and tumor or nodule tissue from malignant and benign thyroid patients that repertoires were compared. Study findings and constraints: Malignant tumors reportedly showed significantly higher TCR beta diversity than benign nodules in both blood and tumor.

This clone was seen repeatedly, ten times or more. Its antigen is still unknown. All patients were untreated before thyroid surgery. Per the authors' pipeline: The study's classifier, a distant-metastasis tool for papillary thyroid cancer, was built using CDR3 differences across clinicopathological groups. TCRdb re-called the PCR reads via MiXCR. V and J calls and clone size were set by TCRdb, not the authors. The sample lists approximately 84,000 clones, 15% occurring once. The origin of this receptor is a female donor with papillary thyroid cancer or a benign thyroid nodule (not recorded which). Some clones in this sample may be carry-over from other donors' samples. The sample comprised blood.

In nucleotides, the CDR3 is TGTGCCAGCTCTCCACAGGGACACACTAACTATGGCTACACCTTC. It specifies CASSPQGHTNYGYTF. The chain joins TRBV19 to TRBJ1-2, with D perhaps matching TRBD1 (6 bases). There are 15 residues in the CDR3. V was clipped by 9 bases and J by 0 bases, with 17 bases between them. Looked up from germline, CDR1 is LNHDA and CDR2 is SQIVND (reference sequence). The entire variable domain, with the rest obtained from reference TRBV19 and TRBJ1-2, is as follows: DGGITQSPKYLFRKEGQNVTLSCEQNLNHDAMYWYRQDPGQGLRLIYYSQIVNDFQKGDIAEGYSVSREKKESFPLTVTSAQKNPTAFYLCASSPQGHTNYGYTFGSGTRLTVV.